This T cell receptor beta chain was recorded in a study of blood T cells in healthy people across ages (dated by TCRdb to 2015 to 2017). Looking at the study overall: In model experiments, template switching captured roughly one uniquely barcoded TCR beta cDNA molecule for every two T cells. The study measured age-related changes in TCR beta repertoire diversity using deep sequencing normalized with unique cDNA molecular identifiers. The donors were split into four age groups: young (average 16 years), middle-aged (roughly 40), aged (62) and long-lived (roughly 88). Using the same blood draw, the study looked at two additional independent replicas of 1 million unique cDNA reads for two donors, one aged 18 to 30 and the other aged 80 or older. Points the paper makes about the study in general: As age increased, observed TCR beta diversity per million T cells dropped in a roughly linear way, and a significant reduction was already evident by age approximately 40. Donor CMV infection status was unknown, potentially confounding age-related changes in expanded clonotypes. A strong correlation was found between observed TCR beta diversity and the percentage of naive T cells measured by flow cytometry. Total diversity estimates from one million sequenced T cells were considered lower bounds and underestimates. Compared with the aged group, more naive CD4+ T cells, fewer expanded clones and increased TCR diversity were shown by the long-lived group, suggesting age selection. Conclusive comparison of naive and antigen-experienced compartments was prevented by the profiling of bulk unsorted PBMCs.

About this clonotype itself: What this receptor recognizes is not known. No much larger clonotype is one base removed from it; base qualities were not supplied.

The library was obtained by 5' RACE. TCRdb lists the instrument as Illumina HiSeq 2500. A second PCR of about 6 to 11 cycles was performed with a sample-barcoded 5' primer and a J-beta primer mix. A template-switch 5' adaptor carrying 12 random nucleotides introduced a unique molecular identifier onto each TCR beta cDNA molecule. Each sample yielded at least 3 million CDR3-containing paired-end reads. First-strand cDNA was synthesized from all RNA with the Mint cDNA synthesis kit, primed by a TRBC-specific oligonucleotide. All cDNA was treated with uracil-DNA glycosylase and then went through a first 18-cycle PCR with the universal primers M1SS and BC2_uni_R. As for how the authors treated the data: For normalization, 1 million high-quality reads, each with a distinct molecular identifier, were randomly selected from each sample. Instead of being binned into consensus sequences, reads that shared molecular identifiers were thrown out. MiTCR, set to a Q25 quality threshold and the strictest error-elimination algorithm, was used for CDR3 identification, clonotype clustering and error correction. A nonparametric unseen species model with Euler transformation was used to estimate lower-bound total TCR beta diversity. Using fastp at Q25 and MiXCR, TCRdb reprocessed the public reads and kept productive beta chains. Identical CDR3 protein sequences are pooled into one entry, listed with their most common genes and DNA. TCRdb's processing, not the authors' own work, is the source of the V and J calls. In this sample the table shows approximately 800,000 distinct CDR3 sequences, more than 20% of which occur a single time. Under 4.5% of the sample is taken by the ten largest.

Systemically healthy Caucasian individuals from Russia, around 39 in total and aged about 6 to 100 years, were included as donors. Approximately 11 milliliters of peripheral blood were drawn from each donor into EDTA-treated Vacutainer tubes. Ficoll-Paque density-gradient centrifugation was used to isolate PBMCs, with at least 7 million per sample. Total RNA was extracted from PBMCs with Trizol reagent, with at least 6 micrograms obtained per sample. For every donor, an aliquot of PBMCs went through flow cytometry to measure the percentages of naive CD45RAhigh/CD27high T cells. From its cysteine to its phenylalanine, the CDR3 spans 16 amino acids. Of all the DNA, just the CDR3 is kept, 48 bases in frame from base 1. The germline V gene supplies CDR1 MNHEY and CDR2 SVGEGT. The same data also went into a second study, on T cells of mothers and their children. As that second paper reports: The donors were nine systemically healthy Caucasian individuals, made up of three mothers and their six children. cDNA synthesis consumed the entire amount of extracted RNA, loaded at 1.5 ug RNA in each 15 ul reaction. Sample barcodes and 2-4 random nucleotides were added via the M1S primer in the second PCR. More than 8 million TCR beta CDR3 reads were obtained from each mother, and about 3 million reads were obtained from each child. In both related and unrelated pairs, thymic selection shapes the output of TCR recombination in a similar way, with inherited differences having only a minor effect. Normalized repertoire overlap in related mother-child pairs was always slightly higher than in unrelated mother-child pairs, but the difference was never significant. No persistent microchimeric T cell clones were found, with a detection sensitivity of roughly 92 clones per million clonotypes. In the study, deep NGS was used to compare the TCR beta repertoires of mothers and children, and features distinguishing related mother-child pairs from unrelated individuals were sought. The mean age was around 40 +/- 4 years for the mothers and approximately 11 +/- 4 years for the children. After adapters were ligated using NEBNext reagents, the libraries underwent 100+100 nt paired-end sequencing on an Illumina HiSeq 2000. To prevent cross-contamination, the mother and child libraries were prepared a month apart and were sequenced in separate runs. Each donor had between about 500,000 and 2,100,000 distinct TCR beta clonotypes identified. Naive TCR beta clonotypes were estimated from low-frequency clonotypes matched to each donor's FACS-determined naive share, without sorting.

This receptor was taken from a boy under 18 in good health. The chain links TRBV6-2 or TRBV6-3 with TRBJ2-5; TRBD2 matches 13 bases in the middle. The J call may be incorrect, as the DNA end agrees better with TRBJ2-1. Sequencing input: blood. The nucleotide sequence is given as TGTGCCAGCAGGGGACTAGCGGGACCGTCCTACAATGAGCAGTTCTTC. It is translated as CASRGLAGPSYNEQFF.